Presented here are 22 T cell receptor beta chains from one specimen sequenced in a study of identical twins. MiXCR, run by TCRdb on the 5' RACE reads, gives a single entry per CDR3 protein. The sample consists of around 1.7 million distinct CDR3 sequences, about 31% of them appearing once. Sequencing was done on a sample of cord blood. The receptors here all came from a newborn girl in good health.

The V call is TRBV6-6, the J call TRBJ1-2, with D perhaps matching TRBD1 (6 bases). Germline V lookup: CDR1 MNHNY, CDR2 SVGAGI (reference sequence). V lost 0 bases and J lost 0, with 14 bases in between. CDR3 length: 17 amino acids. CDR3 nucleotides: TGTGCCAGCAGTTACTCCGGGGGCGTACGGGCTAACTATGGCTACACCTTC. As protein: CASSYSGGVRANYGYTF.

The chain links TRBV25-1 to TRBJ2-7; D is perhaps TRBD1 (5 bases). V lost 5 bases to trimming and J lost 7 bases, with 15 bases between them. The CDR3 totals 13 residues. Looked up from germline, CDR1 is MGHDK and CDR2 is SYGVNS. DNA of the CDR3: TGTGCCAGCAGTAGGGGCTTGGGGAATGAGCAGTACTTC. Protein: CASSRGLGNEQYF.

This clonotype has a count of ten or more. The chain couples TRBV27 to TRBJ2-3, with D perhaps matching TRBD2 (6 bases). Deletions cut 4 bases from V and 3 bases from J, with 11 bases between. The CDR3 is made up of 14 amino acids. Germline CDR1 is MNHEY and CDR2 is SMNVEV (reference sequence). Here the CDR3 reads CASSYLGRTDTQYF. The CDR3 region has the DNA TGTGCCAGCAGTTACCTAGGGAGGACAGATACGCAGTATTTT.

This clonotype showed up just a few times. This chain links TRBV20-1 with TRBJ1-1; no definite D call. Germline assignment: CDR1 DFQATT and CDR2 SNEGSKA (reference sequence). Trimming left V 3 bases short and J 11 bases short, with 19 bases between. The CDR3 is 13 residues long. CDR3 in amino acids: CSASAGRQAEAFF. As DNA, the CDR3 is TGCAGTGCTAGTGCGGGCAGACAAGCAGAGGCTTTCTTT.

The V and J genes are TRBV4-2 and TRBJ2-7; 7 bases map to TRBD2. This CDR3 is built from 16 residues. The trim removed 0 bases at V and 7 bases at J, leaving 12 bases unmatched. CDR1 and CDR2 from the germline V gene are LGHNA and YNFKEQ. CDR3 loop: CASSQDISGQPNEQYF. CDR3 coding DNA: TGTGCCAGCAGCCAAGATATTAGCGGGCAGCCCAATGAGCAGTACTTC.

This clonotype was recorded many times. This chain links TRBV24-1 with TRBJ2-1; TRBD2 aligns across 7 bases. The CDR3 is 15 amino acids. V shed 1 base and J 2 bases; nucleotides not matched to a gene: 1. Germline V lookup: CDR1 KGHDR, CDR2 SFDVKD. The CDR3 DNA reads as TGTGCCACCAGTGATTTCAGCGGGACCTACAATGAGCAGTTCTTC. Encoded protein: CATSDFSGTYNEQFF.

The V and J genes are TRBV20-1 and TRBJ2-7; D may be TRBD1 (6 bases). With 3 bases removed from V and 2 bases from J, the gap between germline ends came to 14 bases. The CDR3 is made up of 14 amino acids. Germline V CDR1 and CDR2: DFQATT, SNEGSKA (reference sequence). DNA for the CDR3: TGCAGTGCTAGCAGGGGAACGAGTGCCTACGAGCAGTACTTC. Translating gives CSASRGTSAYEQYF.

This clonotype was counted at least ten times. The gene calls are TRBV29-1 and TRBJ2-3; no reliable D call. The CDR3 is made up of 11 amino acids. V lost 3 bases, J lost 11 bases, and 12 bases lay in between. Per germline, CDR1 SQVTM and CDR2 ANQGSEA. For the CDR3, the DNA is TGCAGCGTTGAGAGAGGCAACGTGCAGTATTTT. Its protein product is CSVERGNVQYF.

There are a few counts of this clonotype. The rearrangement links TRBV27 to TRBJ1-2; D remains ambiguous. Germline V gene lookup returns CDR1 MNHEY and CDR2 SMNVEV (reference sequence). The V end was cut by 3 bases, the J end by 4 bases, with 12 bases between. The CDR3 has 14 amino acids. The CDR3 protein is CASSLVGSSYGYTF. The CDR3 nucleotides are TGTGCCAGCAGTTTGGTGGGTTCTAGCTATGGCTACACCTTC.

This clonotype was counted between two and nine times. The gene calls are TRBV20-1 and TRBJ2-3; 7 bases match TRBD2. The V gene end was trimmed by 5 bases and the J gene end by 0 bases; junction bases not matched to a gene: 5. CDR1 is DFQATT, CDR2 SNEGSKA, per germline (reference sequence). This CDR3 region has 14 residues. The CDR3 region is CSAPGLGSTDTQYF. The CDR3 nucleotides are TGCAGTGCTCCCGGACTAGGGAGCACAGATACGCAGTATTTT.

This clonotype showed up many times. The chain is built from TRBV12-3 or TRBV12-4 and TRBJ1-2; 7 bases fit TRBD1. The CDR3 runs 14 residues. Trimming at V came to 1 base and at J to 5 bases, leaving 4 bases not matched to a gene. The CDR3 reads CASSLGGQSYGYTF. CDR3 sequence (DNA): TGTGCCAGCAGTTTAGGGGGACAGTCTTATGGCTACACCTTC.

This clonotype occurred a few times. V usage is TRBV2 and J usage is TRBJ2-7; 8 bases align to TRBD2. The trim removed 6 bases at V and 2 bases at J, leaving 9 bases unmatched. The CDR3 spans 15 residues. Germline CDR1 SNHLY, CDR2 FYNNEI. As DNA, the CDR3 is TGTGCCAGCAGCGCCGGGACTAGTCTAACCTACGAGCAGTACTTC. Its translation is CASSAGTSLTYEQYF.

The CDR3 nucleotides are TGCAGTGCTAGTGTAGGGGGCGGTGGGAATGAGCAGTTCTTC. It specifies CSASVGGGGNEQFF. This rearrangement joins TRBV20-1 to TRBJ2-1, with 7 bases fitting TRBD1. CDR1 is DFQATT and CDR2 is SNEGSKA in the germline V gene (reference sequence). The trim removed 3 bases at V and 7 bases at J, leaving 9 bases unmatched. CDR3 length: 14 amino acids.

This chain uses TRBV28 with TRBJ1-3, with D maybe TRBD1 (6 bases). Germline CDR1 MDHEN, CDR2 SYDVKM. This CDR3 spans 14 amino acids. V lost 10 bases and J lost 0, with 13 bases in between. The CDR3 spells CATQGPSSGNTIYF. Here the CDR3 DNA reads TGTGCCACCCAGGGGCCGAGCTCTGGAAACACCATATATTTT.

This chain links TRBV6-5 with TRBJ2-2; TRBD2 aligns across 8 bases. Looked up from germline, CDR1 is MNHEY and CDR2 is SVGAGI. Germline trimming cut 6 bases from V and 5 bases from J; bases unmatched to any gene: 11. There are 16 residues in the CDR3. DNA for the CDR3: TGTGCCAGCAGGGCACCGGGACTAGGCGGAACCGGGGAGCTGTTTTTT. Protein product: CASRAPGLGGTGELFF.

The chain has TRBV2 and TRBJ2-3, with 8 bases identical to TRBD2. V was pared by 7 bases and J by 4 bases, with 7 bases of the junction left unmatched. Germline V gene data show CDR1 as SNHLY and CDR2 as FYNNEI. CDR3 size: 14 residues. In nucleotides, the CDR3 is TGTGCCAGCATCGCCCGGGGGGGGGCAGATACGCAGTATTTT. Its translation is CASIARGGADTQYF.

This clonotype has more than one count but fewer than ten. The V call is TRBV5-1, the J call TRBJ2-7, with 9 bases lining up with TRBD1. V lost 0 bases, J lost 2 bases, and 9 bases stayed unmatched. Per germline, CDR1 SGHRS and CDR2 YFSETQ. The CDR3 is 17 amino acids. In DNA, the CDR3 is TGCGCCAGCAGCTTGGGCCAACCCGGGACAGGGACCTACGAGCAGTACTTC. Its translation: CASSLGQPGTGTYEQYF.

This clonotype showed up just once. The rearrangement uses TRBV4-2 and TRBJ2-1, with 8 bases lining up with TRBD2. The CDR3 contains 17 residues. Germline assignment: CDR1 LGHNA and CDR2 YNFKEQ. Germline trimming cut 1 base from V and 6 bases from J; bases unmatched to any gene: 11. This CDR3 reads CASSQVVDGGASNEQFF. CDR3 nucleotide sequence: TGTGCCAGCAGCCAAGTCGTGGACGGGGGGGCCAGCAATGAGCAGTTCTTC.

The gene calls are TRBV19 and TRBJ1-2; tentatively, D is TRBD1 (6 bases). The germline gives CDR1 LNHDA, CDR2 SQIVND (reference sequence). CDR3 size: 12 residues. V lost 3 bases, J lost 8 bases, and 10 bases lay in between. CDR3 residues: CASSITGRGYTF. The DNA of the CDR3 is TGTGCCAGTAGTATCACAGGGAGAGGCTACACCTTC.

This clonotype was detected a few times. V is TRBV21-1 and J is TRBJ1-6; the table gives TRBD1 as D, unverified against the DNA. TRBV21-1 is a pseudogene locus. CDR3 size: 19 residues. CDR3 in amino acids: CASSKETGQPPDNNSPLHF. CDR3 in DNA: TGTGCCAGCAGCAAAGAAACAGGTCAGCCCCCTGACAATAATTCACCCCTCCACTTT.

V and J are TRBV7-9 and TRBJ1-1; D ambiguous. CDR1 and CDR2 (germline): SEHNR, FQNEAQ (reference sequence). Trimming removed 5 bases from V and 11 bases from J, with 18 bases in between. This CDR3 region has 13 residues. The CDR3 loop reads CASSGHGEPVAFF. As DNA, the CDR3 is TGTGCCAGCAGCGGCCATGGGGAGCCAGTCGCTTTCTTT.

As DNA, the CDR3 is TGTGCCAGCCTATCGGCTAAGAACACCGGGGAGCTGTTTTTT. Amino acids: CASLSAKNTGELFF. V usage is TRBV7-2 and J usage is TRBJ2-2; no clear D. CDR1 is SGHTA, CDR2 FQGNSA, per germline. V was pared by 8 bases and J by 1 base, with 11 bases between. This CDR3 spans 14 amino acids.